This T cell receptor beta chain was recorded in a study of cytomegalovirus exposure and HLA in healthy donors (dated by TCRdb to about 2017). Some background on the complete study: An earlier analysis of 587 of the donors reported under 300 Gb of sequence data and some 110 million unique TCR beta sequences obtained from 180 million or so T cells. About 320 gigabases of sequencing data and tens of millions of unique TCR sequences were included in an early release covering under 650 HLA-typed donors. Among the approximately 430 genotyped donors, approximately 82% belonged to the genetic ancestry cluster associated with self-reported Caucasian donors. The study aimed to test whether signatures of past pathogen exposure could be identified by cataloging public T cell receptors. The study used immunosequencing to profile the T cell repertoires of about 670 subjects and linked those repertoires to cytomegalovirus serostatus. Along with the approximately 600-subject first cohort, a separate validation cohort of over 90 different subjects was used. The study combined high-throughput TCR immunosequencing, statistical association of individual TCRs with disease status, and machine learning to predict cytomegalovirus infection status. To study patterns of TCR occurrence, a later analysis re-analyzed previously published TCR beta repertoires from several hundred donors and added high-resolution HLA genotyping. Rather than drawing on any new phenotypic data, the later analysis identified candidate immune exposures from TCR beta sequences and the way those sequences occurred across donors. In an earlier analysis of roughly 580 of the donors, high-throughput TCR beta sequencing was used to judge whether each TCR beta V gene segment behaved as functional or pseudogenic. Donor age, sex, ethnicity and CMV serostatus were compiled together with the repertoire data. A later genetic analysis used genome-wide SNP genotypes for 398 of the 666 donors, treating that subset as a discovery cohort. All discovery cohort repertoires had been generated on a single sequencing platform. HLA typing included class I and class II loci at four-digit resolution. Typing coverage varied by locus: roughly 629-640 donors for A, B, C, DRB1 and DQB1; approximately 560 for DQA1; 606 for DPA1; 450 to 480 for DPB1. Because of strong linkage in the cohort, roughly five DR-DQ haplotypes were treated as single units for association and clustering. Among about 390 genotyped donors of the cohort, an average of approximately 240,000 unique TCR beta nucleotide sequences were sequenced per donor, roughly 18% of them non-productive.

This clone was seen more than once but under ten times. The antigen it recognizes is unknown. No per-base quality is available; no much larger clone lies one base away. CDR1 and CDR2, per the germline V gene, are SGHVS and FQNEAQ. At the junction V is shortened by 3 bases and J by 4 bases, with 15 bases in between. Taken from cysteine to phenylalanine, the CDR3 has 15 residues. The retained sequence is limited to the CDR3, 45 bases, with the frame set at the first base. Receptors were amplified or captured by the immunoSEQ multiplex PCR assay. For the multiplex PCR, a mixture combining 60 forward primers for TCR Vbeta segments and 13 reverse primers for TCR Jbeta segments was used. The CDR3 region of rearranged TCR beta genes was amplified from genomic DNA by a multiplex PCR assay. The amplified TCR beta libraries were sequenced on the Illumina HiSeq System as 87-base-pair reads. On the authors' methods: Across the 700 or so repertoires, a later analysis counted tens of millions of unique TCR beta chains, around 10 million of which were shared by at least two donors. Raw reads were error-corrected and collapsed into unique sequences by a nearest-neighbor algorithm in which closely related sequences were merged to remove PCR and sequencing errors. Alignment of CDR3 sequences to IMGT reference sequences was used to assign V, D and J gene segments. For a sequence to be retained, at least a six-nucleotide match to both a V gene segment and a J gene segment was required. A rearrangement counted as productive if the CDR3 had no stop codons and remained in frame with V and J, and every other rearrangement counted as non-productive. CDR3 was defined by IMGT convention, running from the second conserved V-encoded cysteine to the conserved J-encoded phenylalanine. Sequences without an unambiguous match to a single V gene segment were excluded from the earlier analysis of approximately 600 of the donors. An earlier analysis of 550 to 650 of the donors classified V segments as functional when productive rearrangements were above 56.7% and as segregating when the standard deviation between donors was above 5%. A statistical classification framework was developed to diagnose cytomegalovirus status using the catalog of TCR beta chain sequences. V and J gene assignment, in a later analysis, came from comparing TCR nucleotide sequences with IMGT/GENE-DB human TR gene sequences. In a later analysis, CDR3 sequences and most-parsimonious VDJ recombination scenarios were assigned using the TCRdist pipeline. In a later analysis, each TCR beta chain was defined by its CDR3 amino acid sequence together with its V-gene family, and reads lacking a unique V-gene family were excluded. To address suspected cross-contamination and a sequencing artifact, a later analysis removed a few hundred highly shared, low-generation-probability nucleotide sequences. A later analysis calculated a clonal expansion index for each public chain from normalized within-repertoire ranks of inferred template counts. In a later analysis, generation probabilities were computed using a VDJ recombination model fitted to out-of-frame rearrangements, and the results were checked against IGoR. A later analysis scored TCR-TCR, TCR-HLA and TCR-CMV co-occurrence with hypergeometric tests, applying a repertoire-size bias correction to TCR pairs. A later analysis estimated false discovery rates by permuting HLA or CMV assignments 20 times. In a later analysis, co-occurring TCRs were grouped using DBSCAN, with TCRdist sequence similarity added in when clustering inside HLA-allele-positive subsets. For co-occurrence clustering, repertoires with fewer than 30,000 or more than 120,000 public chains were excluded, along with a handful of repertoires with anomalous nucleotide sharing. TCRdb provides this immuneACCESS table in a form limited to in-frame rearrangements. Some clones are lacking; in checked studies, under half of them reflect an unresolved V gene, and why the rest are absent is not known. V, J and clone size are taken as reported in that table, and D and trimming were inferred from the DNA itself. The sample table contains around 150,000 clones; only one count was recorded for 66% of them. 6.5% of the sample goes to the ten largest clones.

What the research found in general, with its limitations: While some public TCRs were present in many individuals, most TCR sequences turned up only very rarely across donors. An earlier analysis of around 500 of the donors showed that most TCR beta V segments appeared in productive rearrangements either about 90% or about 30% of the time, which broadly matched IMGT annotations. In a later genetic analysis, fewer N-insertions in productive TCRs were reported among donors in an Asian-associated ancestry cluster than the 666-donor mean. Because the 87-base-pair reads could not distinguish some IMGT-functional V segments, including TRBV6-2 and TRBV6-3, those segments were excluded. Because some donors lacked HLA typing at each locus, the association tests relied only on the typed subset. According to a later analysis, parvovirus B19, influenza, CMV and Epstein-Barr virus appeared linked to several top co-occurrence clusters. Linkage disequilibrium might explain the correlated functional status among segregating V segments, but an unknown experimental factor could not be ruled out. CMV serostatus was the only immune exposure information available for the cohort. In a later analysis, HLA-associated TCR beta chains showed more clonal expansion and lower generation probabilities than non-associated chains that were equally common. When HLA alleles, especially DR and DQ, strongly co-occurred, TCR associations were difficult to assign to individual alleles. The authors suggested that the approach could potentially be generalized to other disease states and immunological phenotypes. In a later analysis, the rate of TCR association differed among HLA loci, with DRB1 alleles having the most associated TCRs and HLA-C alleles having the fewest. A later analysis found that most CMV-associated TCR beta chains appeared HLA-restricted, with HLA associations seemingly driven largely by CMV exposure. In vitro tests confirmed that a few of the cytomegalovirus-associated TCR beta chains recognize cytomegalovirus antigens. In a later genetic analysis, a missense DCLRE1C variant was associated with V-gene and J-gene trimming of TCR beta chains, and the association was replicated in an independent cohort. The classifier was reported to diagnose cytomegalovirus status with high specificity and sensitivity in both the original cohort and the validation cohort. The sequencing pipeline was judged likely to have produced a cluster of highly shared sequence variants as a technical artifact. A total of 150 or so TCR beta chains were listed by the study as associated with cytomegalovirus. In this cohort, only TCR beta chains were sequenced, and detectable features were limited by the absence of alpha or paired-chain data. Because counts were too low, 15 to 20 rarely observed V segments, including chromosome 9 orphons, were excluded from the earlier analysis of about 500 of the donors. A further reported finding was that TCR beta sequences accurately predicted the HLA-A and HLA-B alleles for most subjects in the first cohort. Specific HLA alleles were associated with 15,000 to 20,000 TCR beta sequences at a false discovery rate of 0.05 in a later analysis. Presence/absence analyses assumed roughly uniform sequencing depth across donors, an assumption that may not hold.

The cohort consisted of 650 to 700 healthy bone marrow donors. All cohort members were sampled while nominally healthy, although unrecorded immune exposures were likely present. The donor tested CMV seronegative and was one of the 352 seronegative cohort members. A peripheral blood sample was provided by each donor, and peripheral blood mononuclear cells were used for TCR beta sequencing. Genomic DNA was extracted from the blood cell samples with the Qiagen DNeasy Blood Extraction Kit. Recombination joined TRBV7-8 with TRBJ1-1, with the D segment identity uncertain. The receptor was isolated from a woman aged 55-69 years in good health and CMV-seronegative. Sequencing used PBMCs. The CDR3 protein sequence reads: CASSLLRDAGTEAFF. The sequenced DNA: TGTGCCAGCAGCTTGTTGCGGGATGCTGGCACTGAAGCTTTCTTT.